This T cell receptor beta chain was obtained from a study of blood T cell repertoires in COVID-19. The overall study: From T cells, B-cell-depleted T cells, or PBMCs came the material, which was cDNA or gDNA.

The CDR3 extends over 12 amino acids. CDR1 and CDR2 (germline): MDHEN, SYDVKM. V shed 5 bases and J 6 bases; nucleotides not matched to a gene: 3. As handled by the study authors: Amplification of reference gene primers was used by the study to estimate nucleated cell counts. Assay: immunoSEQ multiplex PCR; the TCRdb copy retains only in-frame clones and omits some. D and trimming were read from the DNA, whereas the V and J calls and clone size are those reported in that table. The table shows under 350,000 clones, with about 85% occurring only once. What was sequenced was peripheral blood. The gene calls are TRBV28 and TRBJ2-7; TRBD2 agrees at 8 bases. This TCR derives from a human donor in a cohort sampled during active COVID-19. The DNA for the CDR3 is TGTGCCAGCAGTACAGCGGGGGTCGAGCAGTACTTC. This translates into CASSTAGVEQYF.